Listed below are T cell receptor beta chains from one sample, sequenced in a study of T cells after yellow fever vaccination. TCRdb analysed the 5' RACE reads with MiXCR anew, one entry per CDR3 protein. The profile shows approximately 340,000 distinct CDR3 sequences, over 8% of them singletons. Material: PBMCs, obtained on the day of the first yellow fever vaccination. These receptors all come from a man younger than 35 who received the YFV17D yellow fever vaccine. CDR3s include the opening cysteine and the closing phenylalanine or tryptophan. The order of the fields is V gene, J gene, D gene, clone size, CDR3 DNA, CDR3 protein. A D gene is named only where the DNA matches it firmly. A row's size may be missing; if present it is once, few, many or a size class.

V: TRBV20-1; J: TRBJ1-6; D: TRBD1; size: few; DNA: TGCAGTGCTAGAGTGTCCAGGGGGGGGTCACCCCTCCACTTT; CDR3: CSARVSRGGSPLHF
V: TRBV18; J: TRBJ2-1; D: TRBD2; size: many; DNA: TGTGCCAGCTCACGGTGGCAGCGGGGGCCAAACAATGAGCAGTTCTTC; CDR3: CASSRWQRGPNNEQFF
V: TRBV7-2; J: TRBJ2-1; D: TRBD2; size: -; DNA: TGTGCCAGCAGAGCGGGGGGCTACCCCAATGAGCAGTTCTTC; CDR3: CASRAGGYPNEQFF
V: TRBV4-1; J: TRBJ1-1; D: TRBD1; size: many; DNA: TGCGCCAGCAGCCAAGCGCATAACAGGGGGACTGAAGCTTTCTTT; CDR3: CASSQAHNRGTEAFF
V: TRBV5-1; J: TRBJ2-1; D: -; size: many; DNA: TGCGCCAGCAGCCCGGAGGCGGGCCCGGCCTACAATGAGCAGTTCTTC; CDR3: CASSPEAGPAYNEQFF
V: TRBV4-1; J: TRBJ2-1; D: -; size: -; DNA: TGCGCCAGCAGCCAAACGGGGGGCGCCCTAGGGGGTGAGCAGTTCTTC; CDR3: CASSQTGGALGGEQFF
V: TRBV11-1; J: TRBJ2-3; D: TRBD2; size: few; DNA: TGTGCCAGCAGCTTAGCCTTTTTTACTAGCGGGGGGGCTAGACCTAGCACAGATACGCAGTATTTT; CDR3: CASSLAFFTSGGARPSTDTQYF
V: TRBV7-2; J: TRBJ2-7; D: -; size: few; DNA: TGTGCCAGCAGCTTAACACGGTGGGGAAAGGAGCAGTACTTC; CDR3: CASSLTRWGKEQYF
V: TRBV20-1; J: TRBJ2-7; D: -; size: -; DNA: TGCAGTGTCATCAGGCCCGGACCCTACGAGCAGTACTTC; CDR3: CSVIRPGPYEQYF
V: TRBV5-1; J: TRBJ2-5; D: -; size: few; DNA: TGCGCCAGCAGTGGGACCTCCTCACAAGAGACCCAGTACTTC; CDR3: CASSGTSSQETQYF
V: TRBV19; J: TRBJ2-5; D: -; size: -; DNA: TGTGCCAGTAGTCTTAGCGGTATACAAGAGACCCAGTACTTC; CDR3: CASSLSGIQETQYF
V: TRBV7-2; J: TRBJ2-2; D: -; size: many; DNA: TGTGCCAGCAGCCTGCAGGGGGGAACTACCGGGGAGCTGTTTTTT; CDR3: CASSLQGGTTGELFF
V: TRBV19; J: TRBJ2-1; D: TRBD2; size: many; DNA: TGTGCCAGTAATTTGGCGGGGGGGGTCGATGAGCAGTTCTTC; CDR3: CASNLAGGVDEQFF
V: TRBV4-2; J: TRBJ2-3; D: -; size: few; DNA: TGTGCCAGCAGAGGCAGCCGCACAGATACGCAGTATTTT; CDR3: CASRGSRTDTQYF
V: TRBV20-1; J: TRBJ1-4; D: -; size: -; DNA: TGCAGTGCTAGCAATGAAGGGTTGGAAAAACTGTTTTTT; CDR3: CSASNEGLEKLFF
V: TRBV19; J: TRBJ2-7; D: -; size: few; DNA: TGTGCCAGTAGTATCGGGCGGGAAATGTCTAGCGAGCAGTACTTC; CDR3: CASSIGREMSSEQYF
V: TRBV7-2; J: TRBJ2-1; D: TRBD2; size: few; DNA: TGTGCCAGCAGCCGCGGGACTACCAATGAGCAGTTCTTC; CDR3: CASSRGTTNEQFF
V: TRBV20-1; J: TRBJ2-2; D: -; size: many; DNA: TGCAGTGCTAGTGGTGGGGGACGTGCGAACACCGGGGAGCTGTTTTTT; CDR3: CSASGGGRANTGELFF
V: TRBV18; J: TRBJ1-4; D: -; size: few; DNA: TGTGCCAGCTCTAGCAGTGCAACTAATGAAAAACTGTTTTTT; CDR3: CASSSSATNEKLFF
V: TRBV20-1; J: TRBJ1-1; D: -; size: few; DNA: TGCAGTGCTCCCGTGTTTGGGGACGCTGAAGCTTTCTTT; CDR3: CSAPVFGDAEAFF
V: TRBV28; J: TRBJ1-1; D: -; size: few; DNA: TGTGCCAGCCAACTATCAAGGACTGAAGCTTTCTTT; CDR3: CASQLSRTEAFF
V: TRBV15; J: TRBJ1-5; D: -; size: few; DNA: TGTGCCACTGGCTCGTGGCCCCAGCATTTT; CDR3: CATGSWPQHF
V: TRBV19; J: TRBJ1-4; D: -; size: few; DNA: TGTGCCAGTTCAACAGGGATTAATGAAAAACTGTTTTTT; CDR3: CASSTGINEKLFF
V: TRBV20-1; J: TRBJ1-4; D: -; size: few; DNA: TGCAGTGCCGCCCGCGGGGGCCCAACTAATGAAAAACTGTTTTTT; CDR3: CSAARGGPTNEKLFF
V: TRBV9; J: TRBJ2-3; D: TRBD1; size: -; DNA: TGTGCCAGCAGCGACGACAGGGGAGCAGATACGCAGTATTTT; CDR3: CASSDDRGADTQYF
V: TRBV7-9; J: TRBJ2-1; D: -; size: few; DNA: TGTGCCAGCAGCTCTACCACGGGGCCTCACAATGAGCAGTTCTTC; CDR3: CASSSTTGPHNEQFF
V: TRBV18; J: TRBJ2-3; D: -; size: many; DNA: TGTGCCAGCTCCCAACCCCCCTGGCGGACCCACACAGATACGCAGTATTTT; CDR3: CASSQPPWRTHTDTQYF
V: TRBV4-3; J: TRBJ2-2; D: -; size: few; DNA: TGCGCCAGCAGTGACAATACCCCCGGGGAGCTGTTTTTT; CDR3: CASSDNTPGELFF
V: TRBV5-1; J: TRBJ1-3; D: TRBD1; size: few; DNA: TGCGCCAGCGCACCGATAACAGGGGCCGCAAACACCATATATTTT; CDR3: CASAPITGAANTIYF
V: TRBV5-5; J: TRBJ1-4; D: -; size: -; DNA: TGTGCCAGCAGCTTGAGCAGGCAAAAGGGAGAAAAACTGTTTTTT; CDR3: CASSLSRQKGEKLFF
V: TRBV7-2; J: TRBJ2-7; D: -; size: few; DNA: TGTGCCAGCAGCTTAGCGGGGACTGTCTCCTACGAGCAGTACTTC; CDR3: CASSLAGTVSYEQYF
V: TRBV12-3/TRBV12-4; J: TRBJ1-3; D: -; size: -; DNA: TGTGCCAGCAGTTTACCTCAGGGAGAGGCTGGAAACACCATATATTTT; CDR3: CASSLPQGEAGNTIYF
V: TRBV5-1; J: TRBJ2-3; D: -; size: few; DNA: TGCGCCAGCAGCTTGGCCGCGCTTCCCCGGGCCATGCCAGATACGCAGTATTTT; CDR3: CASSLAALPRAMPDTQYF
V: TRBV5-1; J: TRBJ1-4; D: TRBD1; size: many; DNA: TGCGCCAGCAGCTTGGCTGGTGGACAGGGGGTTGAAAAACTGTTTTTT; CDR3: CASSLAGGQGVEKLFF
V: TRBV29-1; J: TRBJ2-1; D: TRBD2; size: -; DNA: TGCAGCGAATCCCGGGACTACCGGAACAATGAGCAGTTCTTC; CDR3: CSESRDYRNNEQFF
V: TRBV14; J: TRBJ1-1; D: -; size: few; DNA: TGTGCCAGCAGCCAAGCATTCCAGGGATCGAAGAACACTGAAGCTTTCTTT; CDR3: CASSQAFQGSKNTEAFF
V: TRBV6-1; J: TRBJ2-1; D: -; size: -; DNA: TGTGCCGCGTCTAATGACCAGTTCTTC; CDR3: CAASNDQFF
V: TRBV4-2; J: TRBJ2-3; D: TRBD1; size: few; DNA: TGTGCCAGCAGCCCGGACAGGGGGATCCCAGATACGCAGTATTTT; CDR3: CASSPDRGIPDTQYF